This entry lists 25 T cell receptor beta chains sequenced from one sample in a study of blood T cell repertoires in COVID-19. TCRdb's table, derived via immunoSEQ multiplex PCR, lists solely in-frame clones and lacks some. The sample holds 100,000 to 120,000 clones, roughly 85% seen once. What was sequenced was peripheral blood. These receptors all stem from a man aged 45-65 years with acute or convalescent COVID-19.

The chain couples TRBV6-5 to TRBJ2-3; the D gene is possibly TRBD2 (6 bases). This CDR3 contains 14 residues. Deletions cut 2 bases from V and 2 bases from J, with 8 bases between. Germline V gene data show CDR1 as MNHEY and CDR2 as SVGAGI. The CDR3 DNA sequence: TGTGCCAGCAGTTACCGGGACTCCACAGATACGCAGTATTTT. As protein: CASSYRDSTDTQYF.

This clone is a singleton in its sample. This chain connects TRBV11-2 to TRBJ2-5, with D possibly matching TRBD2 (7 bases). The V gene lost 0 bases and the J gene lost 5 bases, with 16 bases spanning the gap. CDR3 length: 16 amino acids. Germline V CDR1 and CDR2: SGHAT, FQNNGV. The CDR3 DNA reads as TGTGCCAGCAGCTTAGATTTGCAGGGGCGGGGGGAGACCCAGTACTTC. It translates to CASSLDLQGRGETQYF.

The chain uses TRBV10-3 and TRBJ1-3; 7 bases align to TRBD1. The length of the CDR3 is 15 residues. V trimming: 6 bases; J trimming: 3 bases; junction bases outside the gene matches: 8. CDR1 is ENHRY, CDR2 SYGVKD, per germline. The CDR3 spells CAISNRGVVGNTIYF. The DNA for the CDR3 is TGTGCCATCAGCAACAGGGGAGTAGTTGGAAACACCATATATTTT.

This clone was found once. V is TRBV12-3 or TRBV12-4 and J is TRBJ1-4; D gene ambiguous. The CDR3 is 13 residues long. V was trimmed by 8 bases and J by 8 bases, leaving 15 bases between them. CDR3 loop: CASRHSPLEKLFF. The CDR3 region has the DNA TGTGCCAGCCGCCATAGCCCCCTGGAAAAACTGTTTTTT.

The chain employs TRBV10-3 and TRBJ2-7; 7 bases fit TRBD1. Trimming at V came to 6 bases and at J to 2 bases, leaving 4 bases not matched to a gene. The CDR3 sequence is 13 residues long. The germline V gene encodes CDR1 ENHRY and CDR2 SYGVKD. In nucleotides, the CDR3 is TGTGCCATCAGCGCGACAGGGACCTACGAGCAGTACTTC. As protein: CAISATGTYEQYF.

The chain has TRBV10-3 and TRBJ1-1; 9 bases match TRBD1. CDR1 ENHRY and CDR2 SYGVKD come from the germline V gene. Trimming removed 10 bases from V and 4 bases from J; junction bases left unmatched: 7. The CDR3 is 13 residues long. DNA for the CDR3: TGTGCCACTTTCACAGGGGGCGGCACTGAAGCTTTCTTT. Translated, it gives CATFTGGGTEAFF.

V usage is TRBV25-1 and J usage is TRBJ1-4; the D is unclear. There are 13 residues in the CDR3. Trimming removed 2 bases from V and 8 bases from J, with 9 bases in between. In germline, CDR1 is MGHDK, CDR2 SYGVNS. The CDR3 DNA follows: TGTGCCAGCAGTGAAGTCGGGAGAGAAAAACTGTTTTTT. As protein: CASSEVGREKLFF.

The rearrangement uses TRBV25-1 and TRBJ1-1; D possibly corresponds to TRBD1 (5 bases). This CDR3 contains 16 residues. Germline V CDR1 and CDR2: MGHDK, SYGVNS. The V and J ends lost 6 bases and 0 bases respectively, with 17 bases between them. The chain's CDR3 is CASRTGGARLNTEAFF. The CDR3 coding sequence is TGTGCCAGCAGAACAGGAGGGGCCCGACTGAACACTGAAGCTTTCTTT.

This chain links TRBV6-5 with TRBJ1-1; D might be TRBD1 (6 bases). V was cut by 5 bases and J by 8 bases, with 12 bases left in between. The CDR3 covers 12 residues. Germline V lookup: CDR1 MNHEY, CDR2 SVGAGI. The chain's CDR3 is CASSPLDREAFF. The CDR3 DNA sequence: TGTGCCAGCAGTCCTCTCGACAGGGAAGCTTTCTTT.

This chain connects TRBV15 to TRBJ2-1, with 15 nucleotides matching TRBD2. From germline, CDR1 is LNHNV and CDR2 YYDKDF (reference sequence). The CDR3 consists of 19 residues. Germline trimming cut 5 bases from V and 8 bases from J; bases unmatched to any gene: 16. Written as DNA, the CDR3 is TGTGCCACCAGCCTCAGGAGGACTAGCGGGAGGGCGTTGGTCGATGAGCAGTTCTTC. Encoded protein: CATSLRRTSGRALVDEQFF.

The chain links TRBV28 to TRBJ2-7; possible D gene TRBD2, 7 bases. CDR1 and CDR2 (germline): MDHEN, SYDVKM. Trimming took off 6 bases at V and 2 bases at J, with 20 bases between the two ends. The CDR3 has 16 amino acids. Written as DNA, the CDR3 is TGTGCCAGCAGCACCGCTGCAGGGGAGGGAACCTACGAGCAGTACTTC. Amino acids: CASSTAAGEGTYEQYF. The full variable domain, with the rest looked up from reference TRBV28 and TRBJ2-7, is DVKVTQSSRYLVKRTGEKVFLECVQDMDHENMFWYRQDPGLGLRLIYFSYDVKMKEKGDIPEGYSVSREKKERFSLILESASTNQTSMYLCASSTAAGEGTYEQYFGPGTRLTVT.

Only one count was recorded for this clone. Written as DNA, the CDR3 is TGTGCCAGCAGTGAAGTCCAGTACGAAGCTTTCTTT. Protein: CASSEVQYEAFF. The V gene is TRBV6-1, the J gene TRBJ1-1; the D is unclear. V was cut by 1 base and J by 8 bases, with 8 bases left in between. Germline CDR1 MNHNS, CDR2 SASEGT. The CDR3 sequence is 12 residues long.

This chain links TRBV19 with TRBJ1-5, with TRBD1 identical over 8 bases. With 10 bases clipped from V and 6 bases from J, the junction kept 5 bases outside the gene matches. This CDR3 spans 12 amino acids. The germline gives CDR1 LNHDA, CDR2 SQIVND (reference sequence). This chain's CDR3 is CATRTGSQPQHF. In DNA form, the CDR3 reads TGTGCCACCAGGACAGGGAGTCAGCCCCAGCATTTT.

Only a few counts were recorded for this clone. The chain combines TRBV9 with TRBJ2-2; D gene uncertain. The CDR3 is made up of 13 amino acids. CDR1 is SGDLS, CDR2 YYNGEE, per germline. Trimming took 7 bases from V and 0 from J, leaving 7 bases between them. The CDR3, as DNA: TGTGCCAGCCAGGTTTCGAACACCGGGGAGCTGTTTTTT. Protein sequence: CASQVSNTGELFF.

In this sample, this clone turned up a few times. The chain has TRBV15 and TRBJ1-6; D might be TRBD1 (6 bases). CDR1 and CDR2 (germline): LNHNV, YYDKDF (reference sequence). With 6 bases removed from V and 4 bases from J, the gap between germline ends came to 13 bases. This CDR3 has 15 amino acids. The CDR3 loop is CATRTRGTYNSPLHF. CDR3 DNA: TGTGCCACCAGAACCAGGGGAACTTATAATTCACCCCTCCACTTT.

The rearrangement uses TRBV3-1 (or the pseudogene TRBV3-2) and TRBJ2-2; 7 bases are shared with TRBD1. Germline values: CDR1 LGHDT, CDR2 YNNKEL (reference sequence). V lost 1 base to trimming and J lost 4 bases; unmatched junction nucleotides: 6. CDR3 length equals 16 residues. In DNA, the CDR3 is TGTGCCAGCAGCCAAGGGGCAGGGGGATTCACCGGGGAGCTGTTTTTT. Translating it yields CASSQGAGGFTGELFF.

The CDR3 loop is CASSHGTSGTTDTQYF. Here the CDR3 DNA reads TGTGCCAGCAGCCACGGGACTAGCGGGACCACAGATACGCAGTATTTT. The chain carries TRBV11-3 and TRBJ2-3; 13 nucleotides line up with TRBD2. The CDR3 covers 16 residues. J gave up 2 bases and V 5 bases, and 4 bases lay outside the gene matches. Germline CDR1 and CDR2: SGHNT and YENEEA.

The chain uses TRBV2 and TRBJ2-7; 10 bases are a match to TRBD1. CDR1 SNHLY and CDR2 FYNNEI come from the germline V gene. Unmatched junction bases numbered 10, after V lost 8 bases and J lost 3 bases. The CDR3 is 15 amino acids. CDR3 sequence reads: CASLERTGGIYEQYF. CDR3 sequence (DNA): TGTGCCAGCTTGGAAAGGACAGGGGGAATCTACGAGCAGTACTTC.

This chain links TRBV27 with TRBJ2-7, with a possible D match to TRBD2 (5 bases). V lost 8 bases, J lost 4 bases, and 21 bases lay in between. The CDR3 has 15 amino acids. Per germline, CDR1 MNHEY and CDR2 SMNVEV (reference sequence). The CDR3 coding sequence is TGTGCCAGCCGCCTCATAGCAGGAGGATTATACGAGCAGTACTTC. Amino acid sequence: CASRLIAGGLYEQYF.

The chain uses TRBV7-2 and TRBJ1-2; weak D call: TRBD1 (6 bases). V lost 5 bases, J lost 2 bases, and 15 bases lay in between. The CDR3 covers 15 residues. Germline values: CDR1 SGHTA, CDR2 FQGNSA. CDR3 coding DNA: TGTGCCAGCAGCCTGGCGGCGGGGGCCAACTATGGCTACACCTTC. Translated, it gives CASSLAAGANYGYTF.

The genes are TRBV11-3 and TRBJ2-3; 8 bases are a match to TRBD2. This CDR3 is 15 amino acids long. CDR1 SGHNT and CDR2 YENEEA come from the germline V gene. Losses at the gene ends were 3 bases for V and 1 base for J; bases not matched to a gene: 3. CDR3: CASSFSGGGTDTQYF. DNA of the CDR3: TGTGCCAGCAGCTTTTCCGGGGGGGGCACAGATACGCAGTATTTT.

The rearrangement joins TRBV6-1 to TRBJ1-1, with D perhaps TRBD1 (6 bases). The CDR3 runs to 14 residues. V shed 2 bases and J shed 4 bases, with 11 bases lying between them. Germline V gene sequence: CDR1 MNHNS, CDR2 SASEGT. CDR3 coding DNA: TGTGCCAGCAGTGAATATCGACAGGTCACTGAAGCTTTCTTT. Its protein is CASSEYRQVTEAFF.

This sequence joins TRBV21-1 and TRBJ1-4; the table's D gene call, TRBD1, was not cross checked with the DNA. TRBV21-1 is a listed pseudogene. The CDR3 is 16 residues long. CDR3 coding DNA: TGTGCCAGCAGCTATCCCAGGGGGAGAGCTAATGAAAAACTGTTTTTT. It is translated as CASSYPRGRANEKLFF.

This clone is a singleton in its sample. This chain links TRBV5-4 with TRBJ1-6; the match to TRBD1 covers 7 bases. This CDR3 is 17 amino acids long. Germline loops: CDR1 SGHNT, CDR2 YYREEE (reference sequence). V lost 0 bases to trimming and J lost 6 bases; unmatched junction nucleotides: 9. The CDR3 coding sequence is TGTGCCAGCAGCTTGGTCCACTTCAGGGGGACTAATTCACCCCTCCACTTT. This gives the protein CASSLVHFRGTNSPLHF.

CDR3 amino acids: CASSPDLNTGELFF. The CDR3 nucleotides are TGCGCCAGCAGCCCCGACTTGAACACCGGGGAGCTGTTTTTT. The chain combines TRBV5-1 with TRBJ2-2; D ambiguous. Looked up from germline, CDR1 is SGHRS and CDR2 is YFSETQ. This CDR3 has 14 residues. V was pared by 4 bases and J by 1 base, with 8 bases between.